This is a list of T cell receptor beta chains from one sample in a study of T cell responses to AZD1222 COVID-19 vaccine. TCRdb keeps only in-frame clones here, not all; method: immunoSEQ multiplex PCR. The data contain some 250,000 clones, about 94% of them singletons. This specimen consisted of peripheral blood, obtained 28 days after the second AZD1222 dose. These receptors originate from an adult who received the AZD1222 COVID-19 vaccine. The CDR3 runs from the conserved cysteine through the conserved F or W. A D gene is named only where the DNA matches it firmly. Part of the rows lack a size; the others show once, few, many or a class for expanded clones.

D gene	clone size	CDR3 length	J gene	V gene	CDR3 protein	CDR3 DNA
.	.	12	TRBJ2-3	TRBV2	CASSTTTDTQYF	TGTGCCAGCAGTACGACCACAGATACGCAGTATTTT
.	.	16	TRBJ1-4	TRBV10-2	CASRPRDQGTNEKLFF	TGCGCCAGCAGACCAAGGGACCAAGGAACTAATGAAAAACTGTTTTTT
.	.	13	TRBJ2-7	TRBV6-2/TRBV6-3	CASSRDTSYEQYF	TGTGCCAGCAGTCGGGACACTTCCTACGAGCAGTACTTC
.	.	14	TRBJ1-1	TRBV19	CASSIGTARTEAFF	TGTGCCAGTAGTATCGGAACAGCGCGGACTGAAGCTTTCTTT
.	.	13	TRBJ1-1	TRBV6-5	CASSYGGETEAFF	TGTGCCAGCAGTTACGGAGGGGAGACTGAAGCTTTCTTT
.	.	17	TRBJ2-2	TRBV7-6	CASSLETGDLNTGELFF	TGTGCCAGCAGCTTAGAAACGGGGGACCTCAACACCGGGGAGCTGTTTTTT
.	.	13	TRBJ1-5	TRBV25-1	CASSNTGERPQHF	TGTGCCAGCAGTAATACAGGCGAAAGGCCCCAGCATTTT
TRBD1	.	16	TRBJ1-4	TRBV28	CASSLSAGQGTGKLFF	TGTGCCAGCAGTTTAAGTGCGGGACAGGGGACAGGAAAACTGTTTTTT
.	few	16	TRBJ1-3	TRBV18	CASSPPGGQRGNTIYF	TGTGCCAGCTCACCACCAGGAGGGCAGCGAGGAAACACCATATATTTT
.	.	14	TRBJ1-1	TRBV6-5	CASTVDIRNTEAFF	TGTGCCAGCACCGTAGACATTAGGAACACTGAAGCTTTCTTT
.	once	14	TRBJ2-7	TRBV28	CASREGRAYYEQYF	TGTGCCAGCAGGGAGGGTAGGGCCTACTACGAGCAGTACTTC
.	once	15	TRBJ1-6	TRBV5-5	CASSLYSGPNSPLHF	TGTGCCAGCAGCTTGTACTCGGGACCCAATTCACCCCTCCACTTT
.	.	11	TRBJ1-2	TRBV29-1	CSVESGRGYTF	TGCAGCGTTGAGTCAGGCCGGGGCTACACCTTC
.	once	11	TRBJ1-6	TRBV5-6	CASSRASPLHF	TGTGCCAGCAGCCGCGCATCACCCCTCCACTTT
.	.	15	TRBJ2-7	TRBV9	CASSQGGGSSYEQYF	TGTGCCAGCAGCCAGGGGGGTGGAAGCTCCTACGAGCAGTACTTC
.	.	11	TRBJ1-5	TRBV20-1	CSAQGNQPQHF	TGCAGTGCTCAGGGTAATCAGCCCCAGCATTTT
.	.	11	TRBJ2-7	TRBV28	CASSLYREQYF	TGTGCCAGCAGTTTGTATCGCGAGCAGTACTTC
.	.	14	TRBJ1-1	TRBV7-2	CASSQQGEGTEAFF	TGTGCCAGCAGTCAACAGGGCGAGGGCACTGAAGCTTTCTTT
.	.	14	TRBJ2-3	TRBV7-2	CASSTPVGTDTQYF	TGTGCCAGCAGCACCCCGGTAGGCACAGATACGCAGTATTTT
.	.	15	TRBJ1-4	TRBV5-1	CASSLAGGDNEKLFF	TGCGCCAGCAGCTTGGCGGGGGGCGACAATGAAAAACTGTTTTTT
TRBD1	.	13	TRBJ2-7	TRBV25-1	CASRGQGLHEQYF	TGTGCCAGCCGCGGACAGGGTCTTCACGAGCAGTACTTC
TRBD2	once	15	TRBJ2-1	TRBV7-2	CASSRTSGSYNEQFF	TGTGCCAGCAGCAGGACTAGCGGGAGTTACAATGAGCAGTTCTTC
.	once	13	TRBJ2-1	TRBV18	CASSGQRYNEQFF	TGTGCCAGCTCAGGACAGAGATACAATGAGCAGTTCTTC
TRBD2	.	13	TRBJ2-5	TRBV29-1	CSASGRVGETQYF	TGCAGCGCAAGCGGGAGAGTGGGAGAGACCCAGTACTTC
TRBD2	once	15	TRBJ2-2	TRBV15	CATSRGGLAAGELFF	TGTGCCACCAGCAGAGGGGGACTAGCAGCGGGGGAGCTGTTTTTT
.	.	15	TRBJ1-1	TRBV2	CASRIRRSSNTEAFF	TGTGCCAGCCGAATCCGACGGAGTTCGAACACTGAAGCTTTCTTT
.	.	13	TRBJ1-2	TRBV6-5	CASSSPGRYGYTF	TGTGCCAGCAGTTCTCCAGGGAGATATGGCTACACCTTC
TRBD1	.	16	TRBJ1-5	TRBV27	CASSLEGTGGTQPQHF	TGTGCCAGCAGTCTGGAGGGGACAGGGGGGACTCAGCCCCAGCATTTT
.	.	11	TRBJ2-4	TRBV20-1	CSGTAKNIQYF	TGCAGTGGGACAGCCAAAAACATTCAGTACTTC
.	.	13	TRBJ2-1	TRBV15	CATAWSSYNEQFF	TGTGCCACCGCTTGGAGCTCCTACAATGAGCAGTTCTTC
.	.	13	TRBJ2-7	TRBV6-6	CASSAGASYEQYF	TGTGCCAGCTCGGCAGGGGCCTCCTACGAGCAGTACTTC
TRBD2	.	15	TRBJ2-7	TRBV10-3	CAISAGLAGGREQYF	TGTGCCATCAGTGCTGGACTAGCGGGAGGGAGGGAGCAGTACTTC
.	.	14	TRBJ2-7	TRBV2	CASTRSTINYEQYF	TGTGCCAGCACCCGCTCTACTATCAATTACGAGCAGTACTTC
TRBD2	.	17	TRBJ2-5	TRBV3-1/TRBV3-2	CASSQGKTSGSFETQYF	TGTGCCAGCAGCCAAGGGAAGACTAGCGGGAGTTTTGAGACCCAGTACTTC
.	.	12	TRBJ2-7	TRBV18	CASSTPGAEQYF	TGTGCCAGCTCAACCCCCGGGGCTGAACAGTACTTC
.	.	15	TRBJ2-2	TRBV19	CASSWRQANTGELFF	TGTGCCAGTAGTTGGAGACAAGCGAACACCGGGGAGCTGTTTTTT
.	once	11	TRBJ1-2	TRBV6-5	CASSPGDGYTF	TGTGCCAGCAGCCCAGGGGATGGCTACACCTTC
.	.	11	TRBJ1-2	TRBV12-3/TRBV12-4	CASSLGGGYTF	TGTGCCAGCAGTTTGGGGGGTGGCTACACCTTC
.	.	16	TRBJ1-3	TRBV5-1	CASSLSGRHSGNTIYF	TGCGCCAGCAGCTTGAGTGGTCGGCACTCTGGAAACACCATATATTTT
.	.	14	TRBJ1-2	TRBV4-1	CASSPVLANYGYTF	TGCGCCAGCAGCCCCGTCTTAGCTAACTATGGCTACACCTTC
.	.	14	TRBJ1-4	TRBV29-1	CSVAYVGLDEKLFF	TGCAGCGTTGCCTATGTCGGACTGGATGAAAAACTGTTTTTT
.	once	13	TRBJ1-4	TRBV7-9	CASSPRTDAKLFF	TGTGCCAGCAGCCCCCGGACGGATGCAAAACTGTTTTTT
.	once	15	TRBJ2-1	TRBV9	CASSVPRDSNNEQFF	TGTGCCAGCAGCGTACCCCGGGACTCAAACAATGAGCAGTTCTTC
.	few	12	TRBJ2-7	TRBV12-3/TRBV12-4	CASSLRTYEQYF	TGTGCCAGCAGCTTGAGAACTTACGAGCAGTACTTC
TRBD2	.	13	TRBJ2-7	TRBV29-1	CSVEASGTYEQYF	TGCAGCGTTGAGGCTAGCGGGACCTACGAGCAGTACTTC
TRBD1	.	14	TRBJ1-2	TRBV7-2	CASSLRQGRYGYTF	TGTGCCAGCAGCCTTCGACAGGGACGCTATGGCTACACCTTC
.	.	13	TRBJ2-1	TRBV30	CAWGSFIEGEQFF	TGTGCCTGGGGGTCCTTCATAGAGGGAGAGCAGTTCTTC
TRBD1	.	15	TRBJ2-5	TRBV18	CASSPIPGQQETQYF	TGTGCCAGCTCACCGATCCCGGGACAGCAAGAGACCCAGTACTTC
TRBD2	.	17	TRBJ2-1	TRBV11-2	CASSPTSGASSYNEQFF	TGTGCCAGCAGCCCGACTAGCGGGGCCAGCTCCTACAATGAGCAGTTCTTC
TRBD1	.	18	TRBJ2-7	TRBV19	CASSVQATGRGTSYEQYF	TGTGCCAGTAGTGTCCAGGCGACAGGGAGAGGGACCTCCTACGAGCAGTACTTC
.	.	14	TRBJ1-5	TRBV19	CASSIRDSNQPQHF	TGTGCCAGTAGTATACGGGATAGCAATCAGCCCCAGCATTTT
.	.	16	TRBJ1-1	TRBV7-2	CASSNRKRGGYTEAFF	TGTGCCAGCAGCAACCGGAAGAGAGGCGGGTACACTGAAGCTTTCTTT
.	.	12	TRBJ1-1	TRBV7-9	CASSLEGSGPFF	TGTGCCAGCAGCTTGGAGGGATCCGGACCTTTCTTT